One and the same sample provided the 15 T cell receptor beta chains below, sequenced in a study of response to subunit inactivated influenza vaccine. TCRdb itself ran the RT-PCR reads through MiXCR, one entry per CDR3 protein. The sample includes 150,000 to 200,000 distinct CDR3 sequences, roughly a tenth of them seen just once. The sample consisted of non-naive T cells sorted from PBMCs, taken roughly 6 weeks after vaccination. The receptors were gathered from a man aged 45 to 65 who received an inactivated influenza vaccine.

This clonotype has just a few counts. The V and J genes are TRBV3-1 and TRBJ2-1, with 9 nucleotides matching TRBD2. Germline CDR1 LGHDT, CDR2 YNNKEL (reference sequence). Losses at the gene ends were 3 bases for V and 5 bases for J; bases not matched to a gene: 5. CDR3 size: 15 residues. For the CDR3, the DNA is TGTGCCAGCAGCCATACGACTAGCGGAAACAATGAGCAGTTCTTC. This codes for CASSHTTSGNNEQFF.

This clonotype was detected only a few times. The CDR3 here is CASRGAGTGGSTQYF. The CDR3 DNA is TGTGCCAGCAGGGGGGCCGGGACAGGGGGTTCTACGCAGTATTTT. The gene calls are TRBV7-9 and TRBJ2-3; 11 bases map to TRBD1. The CDR3 totals 15 residues. Losses at the gene ends were 6 bases for V and 8 bases for J; bases not matched to a gene: 10. Germline V CDR1 and CDR2: SEHNR, FQNEAQ (reference sequence).

The chain is built from TRBV6-2 or TRBV6-3 and TRBJ1-3, with a tentative D call TRBD1 (5 bases). CDR1 MNHEY and CDR2 SVGEGT come from the germline V gene. Trimming shortened V by 5 bases and J by 0 bases, and 8 bases separated the two germline ends. The CDR3 runs to 14 residues. The CDR3 spells CASSGTLSGNTIYF. CDR3 bases: TGTGCCAGCAGTGGGACTCTCTCTGGAAACACCATATATTTT.

The table lists this clonotype with many counts. This chain links TRBV5-8 with TRBJ1-2, with TRBD1 identical over 7 bases. The length of the CDR3 is 16 residues. With 4 bases clipped from V and 8 bases from J, the junction kept 17 bases outside the gene matches. In germline, CDR1 is SGHTS, CDR2 YDEGEE. In DNA form, the CDR3 reads TGTGCCAGCAGCGTAACAACCGGGACAGTCGTCCGCGGCTACACCTTC. This translates into CASSVTTGTVVRGYTF.

This clonotype was seen a few times. The chain carries TRBV2 and TRBJ2-1; 10 nucleotides agree with TRBD1. Looked up from germline, CDR1 is SNHLY and CDR2 is FYNNEI. The CDR3 has 14 residues. V dropped 8 bases and J dropped 7; count of bases not matched to a gene: 8. The CDR3 coding sequence is TGTGCCAGCCGTTCGACAGGGGGCGAGAATGAGCAGTTCTTC. Its protein is CASRSTGGENEQFF.

CDR3 in amino acids: CASSYAGRYTGELFF. The DNA for the CDR3 is TGTGCCAGCAGCTACGCGGGGAGATACACCGGGGAGCTGTTTTTT. The chain has TRBV5-5 and TRBJ2-2; D is perhaps TRBD2 (6 bases). The CDR3 loop spans 15 amino acids. V shed 3 bases and J shed 3 bases, with 12 bases lying between them. Germline CDR1 and CDR2: SGHKS and YYEKEE (reference sequence).

The chain carries TRBV21-1 and TRBJ2-5; no check of the table's D call, TRBD1, against the DNA was made. TRBV21-1 is noted as a pseudogene. This CDR3 is 16 amino acids long. CDR3 protein: CASSYGDRTTIETQYF. In nucleotides, the CDR3 is TGTGCCAGCAGCTATGGGGACAGGACGACAATTGAGACCCAGTACTTC.

This clonotype was detected only a few times. The chain couples TRBV27 to TRBJ2-3; D perhaps matches TRBD2 (6 bases). Looked up from germline, CDR1 is MNHEY and CDR2 is SMNVEV (reference sequence). The CDR3 totals 17 residues. V was shortened by 2 bases and J by 1 base, with 16 bases between the two germline ends. Here the CDR3 reads CASSLRAGGTGTDTQYF. CDR3 in DNA: TGTGCCAGCAGTTTAAGGGCCGGCGGGACGGGCACAGATACGCAGTATTTT.

The V gene is TRBV25-1, the J gene TRBJ1-4; TRBD1 might be the D (5 bases). Between the trimmed V and J ends, which lost 3 bases and 6 bases, there was a span of 14 bases. Germline CDR1 MGHDK, CDR2 SYGVNS. CDR3 length equals 15 residues. This CDR3 is CASSELRGIDEKLFF. As DNA, the CDR3 is TGTGCCAGCAGTGAGTTAAGGGGAATCGATGAAAAACTGTTTTTT.

The chain couples TRBV7-2 to TRBJ2-1; D is ambiguous. CDR1 is SGHTA, CDR2 FQGNSA, per germline. Trimming took off 2 bases at V and 0 bases at J, with 5 bases between the two ends. The CDR3 extends over 14 amino acids. The CDR3 reads CASSLLSSYNEQFF. The CDR3 nucleotides are TGTGCCAGCAGCTTATTATCCTCCTACAATGAGCAGTTCTTC.

This clonotype occurred a few times. The V gene is TRBV28, the J gene TRBJ2-3; D might be TRBD1 (5 bases). Germline CDR1 MDHEN, CDR2 SYDVKM. This CDR3 has 13 residues. With 7 bases removed from V and 3 bases from J, the gap between germline ends came to 11 bases. The CDR3 loop is CASTRQSTDTQYF. The CDR3 DNA sequence: TGTGCCAGCACGCGACAGTCTACAGATACGCAGTATTTT.

This clonotype came up many times. The chain employs TRBV2 and TRBJ2-1; 8 bases agree with TRBD1. CDR3 size: 15 residues. With 5 bases clipped from V and 7 bases from J, the junction kept 10 bases outside the gene matches. Germline lookup yields CDR1 SNHLY and CDR2 FYNNEI. The CDR3 region is CASSPGTGRWNEQFF. The DNA for the CDR3 is TGTGCCAGCAGTCCCGGGACAGGCCGATGGAATGAGCAGTTCTTC.

Only a few counts were recorded for this clonotype. This chain joins TRBV5-4 and TRBJ2-2; possibly TRBD2 for D (5 bases). The V and J ends lost 0 bases and 3 bases respectively, with 12 bases between them. CDR3 length: 16 residues. Per germline, CDR1 SGHNT and CDR2 YYREEE (reference sequence). CDR3 nucleotide sequence: TGTGCCAGCAGCTTGGGGTCCGAGGGCGACACCGGGGAGCTGTTTTTT. Its translation is CASSLGSEGDTGELFF.

This clonotype came up many times. The chain links TRBV28 to TRBJ1-6; 10 bases align to TRBD1. Per germline, CDR1 MDHEN and CDR2 SYDVKM. V was pared by 3 bases and J by 0 bases, with 11 bases of the junction left unmatched. The CDR3 sequence is 20 residues long. CDR3 region: CASSFHPGQGPSSYNSPLHF. The CDR3 DNA sequence: TGTGCCAGCAGTTTTCATCCGGGACAGGGGCCGAGCTCCTATAATTCACCCCTCCACTTT.

The chain combines TRBV7-2 with TRBJ2-1; tentative D call: TRBD1 (6 bases). From germline, CDR1 is SGHTA and CDR2 FQGNSA. With 6 bases removed from V and 5 bases from J, the gap between germline ends came to 14 bases. The CDR3 is 14 amino acids. CDR3 bases: TGTGCCAGCAGGGGAGCAGGGGCTCACAATGAGCAGTTCTTC. It specifies CASRGAGAHNEQFF.